Below, 22 T cell receptor beta chains from the same sample are listed, as sequenced in a study of siplizumab effects on memory and regulatory T cells. The data were produced by immunoSEQ multiplex PCR, yet TCRdb's version contains in-frame clones alone and is incomplete. The table includes over 100,000 clones, 80% to 95% detected once. Sequenced sample: non-Treg CD4+ T cells sorted from blood. The receptor source for this set is a human donor in good health.

The rearrangement joins TRBV5-1 to TRBJ2-2, with a weak D call TRBD1 (6 bases). Germline assignment: CDR1 SGHRS and CDR2 YFSETQ. Between the trimmed V and J ends, which lost 4 bases and 7 bases, there was a span of 17 bases. The CDR3 spans 15 residues. For the CDR3, the DNA is TGCGCCAGCAGCCCTGGGTCAGGGGTGATCGGGGAGCTGTTTTTT. This translates into CASSPGSGVIGELFF.

This clone was picked up a small number of times. The rearrangement joins TRBV5-6 to TRBJ1-5; D is possibly TRBD1 (5 bases). V dropped 4 bases and J dropped 4 bases, with 21 bases sitting between them. Per germline, CDR1 SGHDT and CDR2 YYEEEE. The CDR3 sequence is 17 residues long. In nucleotides, the CDR3 is TGTGCCAGCAGCCAACGGGCAGGGCCCATGGGGAATCAGCCCCAGCATTTT. It is translated as CASSQRAGPMGNQPQHF.

V is TRBV29-1 and J is TRBJ1-2, with D possibly matching TRBD1 (5 bases). The CDR3 sequence is 12 residues long. V was trimmed by 2 bases and J by 8 bases, leaving 12 bases between them. Germline V gives CDR1 SQVTM, CDR2 ANQGSEA. The CDR3 protein is CSVEQGKGGYTF. CDR3 bases: TGCAGCGTTGAACAGGGAAAGGGGGGCTACACCTTC.

The rearrangement joins TRBV27 to TRBJ2-5; D assignment may be TRBD1 or TRBD2 (5 bases each). Germline V gives CDR1 MNHEY, CDR2 SMNVEV (reference sequence). This CDR3 spans 14 amino acids. Trimming took off 5 bases at V and 1 base at J, with 11 bases between the two ends. The CDR3 sequence: CASSERGAQETQYF. In DNA, the CDR3 is TGTGCCAGCAGTGAGCGAGGGGCCCAAGAGACCCAGTACTTC.

This clone was counted once. The chain links TRBV2 to TRBJ2-3; D remains unclear. This CDR3 is 12 amino acids long. Germline values: CDR1 SNHLY, CDR2 FYNNEI. V lost 8 bases and J lost 3, with 9 bases in between. CDR3 nucleotides: TGTGCCAGCTCGACTGTGACAGATACGCAGTATTTT. It specifies CASSTVTDTQYF.

The chain has TRBV5-4 and TRBJ1-3; D not certain. Germline V gene lookup returns CDR1 SGHNT and CDR2 YYREEE (reference sequence). The germline V and J ends were trimmed by 1 base and 2 bases, with 1 base remaining between them. This CDR3 contains 12 residues. This CDR3 is CASSLPGNTIYF. CDR3 bases: TGTGCCAGCAGCTTGCCTGGAAACACCATATATTTT.

This sequence joins TRBV29-1 and TRBJ2-2; 11 nucleotides match TRBD2. Germline V gene lookup returns CDR1 SQVTM and CDR2 ANQGSEA. The ends lost 8 bases at V and 7 bases at J; junction bases unmatched: 6. The CDR3 is 13 amino acids. The CDR3 here is CSYSGGAGGELFF. CDR3 nucleotide sequence: TGCAGCTATAGCGGGGGGGCCGGCGGGGAGCTGTTTTTT.

V and J are TRBV21-1 and TRBJ2-4; the DNA was not used to check the table's D call, TRBD1. TRBV21-1 is a pseudogene locus. CDR3 length: 16 residues. The CDR3 reads CASSKGGETGLNIQYF. CDR3 DNA sequence: TGTGCCAGCAGCAAAGGGGGCGAGACAGGGCTAAACATTCAGTACTTC.

The rearrangement uses TRBV5-4 and TRBJ2-2; D ambiguous. The CDR3 runs to 14 residues. Germline V gives CDR1 SGHNT, CDR2 YYREEE (reference sequence). V was shortened by 1 base and J by 5 bases, with 9 bases between the two germline ends. The CDR3 DNA reads as TGTGCCAGCAGCTTGCAACGGTCGACCGGGGAGCTGTTTTTT. This gives the protein CASSLQRSTGELFF.

The chain employs TRBV5-4 and TRBJ1-1; 7 bases match TRBD1. Germline loops: CDR1 SGHNT, CDR2 YYREEE (reference sequence). This CDR3 is 14 amino acids long. V lost 4 bases and J lost 3; bases outside the gene matches: 6. The CDR3: CASSQDRVDTEAFF. The CDR3 DNA follows: TGTGCCAGCAGCCAAGACAGGGTGGACACTGAAGCTTTCTTT. Together with reference TRBV5-4 and TRBJ1-1, the CDR3 gives the full variable domain: ETGVTQSPTHLIKTRGQQVTLRCSSQSGHNTVSWYQQALGQGPQFIFQYYREEENGRGNFPPRFSGLQFPNYSSELNVNALELDDSALYLCASSQDRVDTEAFFGQGTRLTVV.

The DNA of the CDR3 is TGTGCCAGCAGTTTCGGCGGGGGGACGACCCAAGAGACCCAGTACTTC. This gives the protein CASSFGGGTTQETQYF. The chain links TRBV7-6 to TRBJ2-5; 8 bases fit TRBD2. This CDR3 comprises 16 residues. V gave up 6 bases and J gave up 1 base; unmatched junction bases: 10. Per the germline V gene, CDR1 is SGHVS and CDR2 is FNYEAQ.

This sequence joins TRBV5-1 and TRBJ2-3; weak D call: TRBD2 (6 bases). The ends were cut back, 7 bases at V and 4 bases at J, with 13 bases in the middle. Germline V gene sequence: CDR1 SGHRS, CDR2 YFSETQ. The CDR3 is 13 residues long. The CDR3 DNA follows: TGCGCCAGCCGTCTCACGGGAGCAGATACGCAGTATTTT. It encodes CASRLTGADTQYF. The full variable domain, rest sourced from reference TRBV5-1 and TRBJ2-3, is KAGVTQTPRYLIKTRGQQVTLSCSPISGHRSVSWYQQTPGQGLQFLFEYFSETQRNKGNFPGRFSGRQFSNSRSEMNVSTLELGDSALYLCASRLTGADTQYFGPGTRLTVL.

The chain couples TRBV10-3 to TRBJ2-7; 7 bases fit TRBD2. The CDR3 covers 12 residues. V lost 6 bases and J lost 5; bases outside the gene matches: 4. Germline-derived CDR1 and CDR2 are ENHRY and SYGVKD. CDR3 DNA sequence: TGTGCCATCAGGGGGGAGGGGAACGAGCAGTACTTC. This gives the protein CAIRGEGNEQYF.

This chain's CDR3 is CSVHGSSYEQYF. The DNA for the CDR3 is TGCAGCGTTCATGGGAGCTCCTACGAGCAGTACTTC. V is TRBV29-1 and J is TRBJ2-7; a possible D gene is TRBD2 (5 bases). CDR1 is SQVTM, CDR2 ANQGSEA, per germline. V lost 5 bases, J lost 0 bases, and 8 bases lay in between. CDR3 size: 12 residues.

This clone was seen a single time. The V call is TRBV28, the J call TRBJ1-2; TRBD1 matches 9 bases. Germline V CDR1 and CDR2: MDHEN, SYDVKM. CDR3 length: 14 amino acids. V gave up 2 bases and J gave up 6 bases; unmatched junction bases: 4. The CDR3 region has the DNA TGTGCCAGCAGTTTAGACAGGGGGACCAATGGCTACACCTTC. As protein: CASSLDRGTNGYTF.

This chain links TRBV30 with TRBJ2-3, with 8 positions matching TRBD1. In germline, CDR1 is GTSNPN, CDR2 SVGIG (reference sequence). The CDR3 runs 14 residues. Trimming took 2 bases from V and 5 from J; bases not matched to a gene: 6. The CDR3 bases are TGTGCCTGGAGTTCGGACAGGGTGGGAGATACGCAGTATTTT. Residues: CAWSSDRVGDTQYF. The entire variable domain, with the rest obtained from reference TRBV30 and TRBJ2-3, is as follows: SQTIHQWPATLVQPVGSPLSLECTVEGTSNPNLYWYRQAAGRGLQLLFYSVGIGQISSEVPQNLSASRPQDRQFILSSKKLLLSDSGFYLCAWSSDRVGDTQYFGPGTRLTVL.

The chain couples TRBV9 to TRBJ1-1, with D tentatively TRBD1 (5 bases). The CDR3 has 14 amino acids. The V and J ends lost 4 bases and 4 bases respectively, with 14 bases between them. Germline loops: CDR1 SGDLS, CDR2 YYNGEE. The CDR3 protein is CASSPRVGVTEAFF. The CDR3 DNA follows: TGTGCCAGCAGCCCCAGGGTCGGGGTCACTGAAGCTTTCTTT.

The CDR3 here is CASSQRDLGAKNIQYF. The CDR3 region has the DNA TGTGCCAGCAGCCAAAGGGATTTGGGGGCCAAAAACATTCAGTACTTC. This rearrangement joins TRBV7-8 to TRBJ2-4, with D unclear. V lost 5 bases and J lost 1, with 15 bases in between. Germline V gives CDR1 SGHVS, CDR2 FQNEAQ. This CDR3 spans 16 amino acids. Drawing the rest from reference TRBV7-8 and TRBJ2-4, the complete variable domain is GAGVSQSPRYKVAKRGQDVALRCDPISGHVSLFWYQQALGQGPEFLTYFQNEAQLDKSGLPSDRFFAERPEGSVSTLKIQRTQQEDSAVYLCASSQRDLGAKNIQYFGAGTRLSVL.

The rearrangement joins TRBV30 to TRBJ1-1; 7 bases line up with TRBD1. V was pared by 5 bases and J by 6 bases, with 9 bases of the junction left unmatched. The germline gives CDR1 GTSNPN, CDR2 SVGIG (reference sequence). The CDR3 is 13 amino acids. CDR3 sequence: CAWLNRGGAEAFF. The CDR3 bases are TGTGCCTGGTTAAACAGGGGAGGGGCTGAAGCTTTCTTT.

This chain links TRBV5-1 with TRBJ2-2, with D hard to call. The CDR3 runs 14 residues. Germline CDR1 is SGHRS and CDR2 is YFSETQ. V was trimmed by 5 bases and J by 1 base, leaving 9 bases between them. CDR3 bases: TGCGCCAGCAGTACGTTAGGGAACACCGGGGAGCTGTTTTTT. Its translation is CASSTLGNTGELFF.

The V and J genes are TRBV15 and TRBJ2-2; D not certain. The CDR3 is 14 residues long. Germline lookup yields CDR1 LNHNV and CDR2 YYDKDF (reference sequence). The V and J ends lost 8 bases and 0 bases respectively, with 10 bases between them. The CDR3 spells CATADRANTGELFF. CDR3 sequence (DNA): TGTGCCACCGCGGACCGAGCGAACACCGGGGAGCTGTTTTTT.

This clone was seen just once. The V gene is TRBV9, the J gene TRBJ2-7, with D possibly called TRBD1 or TRBD2 (5 bases each). The CDR3 length is 15 residues. Trimming took 4 bases from V and 0 from J, leaving 14 bases between them. Germline V CDR1 and CDR2: SGDLS, YYNGEE. DNA of the CDR3: TGTGCCAGCAGCACTCGGGACGGAAGCTCCTACGAGCAGTACTTC. Its protein is CASSTRDGSSYEQYF.